This T cell receptor (beta chain) was sequenced during a study of T cells in localized non-small cell lung cancer. Concerning this clone itself: One end of the junction does not line up with germline, which may come from a read error.

The protocol was immunoSEQ multiplex PCR, while the TCRdb copy is restricted to in-frame clones and leaves out a portion. The sample shows about 40,000 clones, 81% of them seen only once. CDR1 SGDLS and CDR2 YYNGEE come from the germline V gene. There are 17 residues in the CDR3. This specimen consisted of peripheral blood mononuclear cells, obtained before any cancer treatment. The origin of this receptor is a male donor aged 60 or over with stage II lung adenocarcinoma. V is TRBV9 and J is TRBJ2-1; 7 nucleotides agree with TRBD2. The CDR3, as DNA: TGTGCCAGCAGCGTAGCTCGTCGGGAGGCCTCCCACAATGAGCAGTTCTTC. It translates to CASSVARREASHNEQFF.